This TCR beta chain was identified during a study of cytomegalovirus exposure and HLA in healthy donors. Study-level findings and limits: The study had only CMV serostatus as immune exposure information.

A note on this clone: The antigen is not known.

V dropped 6 bases and J dropped 1; count of bases not matched to a gene: 5. CDR1 LGHNA and CDR2 YNFKEQ come from the germline V gene. This CDR3 is 15 amino acids long. The PCR was carried out with 60 Vbeta primers and 13 Jbeta primers. Clones were sequenced by immunoSEQ multiplex PCR, and TCRdb holds only the in-frame ones, with some missing. The repertoire holds around 31,000 clones, with 80% to 90% as singletons. The receptor was isolated from a boy aged 5-17 years in good health and CMV-seronegative. Sequenced sample: PBMCs. The rearrangement joins TRBV4-2 to TRBJ2-3; 9 bases match TRBD2. In DNA form, the CDR3 reads TGTGCCAGCAGTATTTCTAGCGGGGGCACAGATACGCAGTATTTT. The encoded protein is CASSISSGGTDTQYF.